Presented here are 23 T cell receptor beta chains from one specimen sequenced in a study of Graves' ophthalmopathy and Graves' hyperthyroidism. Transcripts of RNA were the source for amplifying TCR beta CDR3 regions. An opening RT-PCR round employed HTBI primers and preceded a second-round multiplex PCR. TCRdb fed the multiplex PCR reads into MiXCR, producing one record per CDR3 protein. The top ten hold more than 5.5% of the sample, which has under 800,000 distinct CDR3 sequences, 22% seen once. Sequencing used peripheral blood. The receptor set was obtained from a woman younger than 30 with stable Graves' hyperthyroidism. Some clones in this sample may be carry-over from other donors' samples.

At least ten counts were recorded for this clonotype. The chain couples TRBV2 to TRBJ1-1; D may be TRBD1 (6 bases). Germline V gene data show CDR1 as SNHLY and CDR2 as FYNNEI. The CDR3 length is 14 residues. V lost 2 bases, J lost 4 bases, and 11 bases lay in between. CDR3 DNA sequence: TGTGCCAGCAGTGAACTTCCGGGGGCCACTGAAGCTTTCTTT. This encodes CASSELPGATEAFF.

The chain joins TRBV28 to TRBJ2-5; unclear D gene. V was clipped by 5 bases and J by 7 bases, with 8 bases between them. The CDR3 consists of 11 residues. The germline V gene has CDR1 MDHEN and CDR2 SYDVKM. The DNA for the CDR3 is TGTGCCAGCAGTCAAACCCGGACCCAGTACTTC. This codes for CASSQTRTQYF. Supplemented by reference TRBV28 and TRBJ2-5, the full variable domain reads DVKVTQSSRYLVKRTGEKVFLECVQDMDHENMFWYRQDPGLGLRLIYFSYDVKMKEKGDIPEGYSVSREKKERFSLILESASTNQTSMYLCASSQTRTQYFGPGTRLLVL.

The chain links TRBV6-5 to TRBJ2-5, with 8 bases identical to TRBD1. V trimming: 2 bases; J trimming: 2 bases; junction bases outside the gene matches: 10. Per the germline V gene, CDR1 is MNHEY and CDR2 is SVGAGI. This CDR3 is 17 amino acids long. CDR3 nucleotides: TGTGCCAGCAGTTACACCTGGACAGGGCGATCTCAAGAGACCCAGTACTTC. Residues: CASSYTWTGRSQETQYF.

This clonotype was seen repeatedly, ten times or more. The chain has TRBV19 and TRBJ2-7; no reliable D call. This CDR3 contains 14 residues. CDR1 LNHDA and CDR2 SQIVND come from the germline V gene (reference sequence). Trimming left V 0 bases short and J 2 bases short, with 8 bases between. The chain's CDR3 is CASSIEAGTYEQYF. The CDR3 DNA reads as TGTGCCAGTAGTATAGAGGCAGGCACCTACGAGCAGTACTTC. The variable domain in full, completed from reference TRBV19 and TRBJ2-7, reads DGGITQSPKYLFRKEGQNVTLSCEQNLNHDAMYWYRQDPGQGLRLIYYSQIVNDFQKGDIAEGYSVSREKKESFPLTVTSAQKNPTAFYLCASSIEAGTYEQYFGPGTRLTVT.

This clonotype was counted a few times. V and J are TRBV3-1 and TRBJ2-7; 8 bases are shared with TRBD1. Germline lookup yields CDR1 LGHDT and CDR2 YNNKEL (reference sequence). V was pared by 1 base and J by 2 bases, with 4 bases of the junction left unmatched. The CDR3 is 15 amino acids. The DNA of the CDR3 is TGTGCCAGCAGCCAAGGGACAGGGATTACCTACGAGCAGTACTTC. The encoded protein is CASSQGTGITYEQYF.

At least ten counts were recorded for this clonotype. The DNA of the CDR3 is TGTGCCACCGTGGACCCAGGACGGTCCCGCGAGCAGTACTTC. It encodes CATVDPGRSREQYF. The V gene is TRBV2, the J gene TRBJ2-7, with no clear D. The germline V gene encodes CDR1 SNHLY and CDR2 FYNNEI. This CDR3 has 14 amino acids. Trimming cost V 10 bases and J 6 bases, with 22 bases left between them.

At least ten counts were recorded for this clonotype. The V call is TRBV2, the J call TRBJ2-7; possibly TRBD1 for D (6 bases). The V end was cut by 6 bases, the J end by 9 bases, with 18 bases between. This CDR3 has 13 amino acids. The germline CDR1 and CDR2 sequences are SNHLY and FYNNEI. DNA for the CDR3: TGTGCCAGCAGCCAAGGGGGACGAGACGGGCAGTACTTC. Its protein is CASSQGGRDGQYF.

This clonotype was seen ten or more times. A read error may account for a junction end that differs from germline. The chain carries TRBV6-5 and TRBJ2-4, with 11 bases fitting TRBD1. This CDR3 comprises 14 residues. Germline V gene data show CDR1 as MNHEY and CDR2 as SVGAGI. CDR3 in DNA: TGTGCCAGCAGTTGGGGACAGGGGGTGGACATTAAGTACTTC. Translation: CASSWGQGVDIKYF.

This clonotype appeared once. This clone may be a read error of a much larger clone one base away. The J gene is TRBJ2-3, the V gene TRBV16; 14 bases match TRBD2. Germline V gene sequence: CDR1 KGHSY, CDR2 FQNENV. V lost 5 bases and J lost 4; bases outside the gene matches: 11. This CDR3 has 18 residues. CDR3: CASSSGLAGGIISDTQYF. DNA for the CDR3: TGTGCCAGCAGCTCCGGACTAGCGGGGGGCATTATTTCAGATACGCAGTATTTT.

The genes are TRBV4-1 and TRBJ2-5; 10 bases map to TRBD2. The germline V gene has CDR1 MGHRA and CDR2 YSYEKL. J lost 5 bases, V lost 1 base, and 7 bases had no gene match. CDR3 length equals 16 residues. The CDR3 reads CASSQASGRAGETQYF. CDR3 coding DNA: TGCGCCAGCAGCCAAGCCAGCGGGAGGGCCGGGGAGACCCAGTACTTC.

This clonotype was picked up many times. CDR3 in amino acids: CASSLDQGLGQPQHF. DNA of the CDR3: TGTGCCAGCAGCTTAGACCAGGGTCTTGGGCAGCCCCAGCATTTT. The chain couples TRBV7-2 to TRBJ1-5; a weak D match, TRBD1 (5 bases). V lost 1 base, J lost 7 bases, and 14 bases lay in between. This CDR3 spans 15 amino acids. Germline loops: CDR1 SGHTA, CDR2 FQGNSA.

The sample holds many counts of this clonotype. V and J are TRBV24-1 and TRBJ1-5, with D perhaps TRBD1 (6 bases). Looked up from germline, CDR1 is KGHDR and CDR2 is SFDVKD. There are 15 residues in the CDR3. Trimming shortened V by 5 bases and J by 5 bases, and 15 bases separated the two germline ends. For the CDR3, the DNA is TGTGCCACCAGTGGAGGGGAGGGGGACTATCAGCCCCAGCATTTT. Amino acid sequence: CATSGGEGDYQPQHF.

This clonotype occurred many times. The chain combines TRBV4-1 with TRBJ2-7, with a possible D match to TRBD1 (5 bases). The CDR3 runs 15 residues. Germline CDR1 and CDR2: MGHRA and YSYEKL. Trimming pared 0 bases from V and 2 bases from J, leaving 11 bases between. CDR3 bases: TGCGCCAGCAGCCAAGACCCATTCAGGGCCTACGAGCAGTACTTC. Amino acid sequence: CASSQDPFRAYEQYF.

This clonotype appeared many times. For the CDR3, the DNA is TGTGCCAGTAGTTCGGGGGACAGGGGGTTTGAAGCTTTCTTT. Encoded protein: CASSSGDRGFEAFF. This chain connects TRBV19 to TRBJ1-1, with TRBD1 identical over 11 bases. The CDR3 covers 14 residues. Germline trimming cut 5 bases from V and 7 bases from J; bases unmatched to any gene: 6. Looked up from germline, CDR1 is LNHDA and CDR2 is SQIVND (reference sequence).

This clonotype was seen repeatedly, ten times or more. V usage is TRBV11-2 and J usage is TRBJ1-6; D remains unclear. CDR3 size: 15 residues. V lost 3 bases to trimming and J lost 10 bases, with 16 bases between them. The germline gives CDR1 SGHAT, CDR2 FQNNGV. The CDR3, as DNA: TGTGCCAGCAGCTTCCTGGGCCAACGGCGATCACCCCTCCACTTT. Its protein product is CASSFLGQRRSPLHF.

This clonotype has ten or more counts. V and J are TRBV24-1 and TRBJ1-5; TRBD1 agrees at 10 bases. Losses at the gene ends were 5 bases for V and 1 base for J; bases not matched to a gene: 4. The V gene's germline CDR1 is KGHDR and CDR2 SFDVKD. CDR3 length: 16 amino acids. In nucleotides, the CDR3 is TGTGCCACCAGTGGAAGGGACAGGGGCAGCAATCAGCCCCAGCATTTT. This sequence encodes CATSGRDRGSNQPQHF.

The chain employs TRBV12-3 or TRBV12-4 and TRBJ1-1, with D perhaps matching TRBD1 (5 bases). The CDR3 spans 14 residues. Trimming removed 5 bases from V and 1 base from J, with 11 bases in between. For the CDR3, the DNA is TGTGCCAGCAGTCACCCACAGGCGAACACTGAAGCTTTCTTT. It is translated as CASSHPQANTEAFF.

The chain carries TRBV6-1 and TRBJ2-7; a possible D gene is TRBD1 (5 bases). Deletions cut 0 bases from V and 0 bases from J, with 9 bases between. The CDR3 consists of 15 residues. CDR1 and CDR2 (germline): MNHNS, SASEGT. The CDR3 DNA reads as TGTGCCAGCAGTGAAGCCGGACAAGTCTCCTACGAGCAGTACTTC. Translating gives CASSEAGQVSYEQYF.

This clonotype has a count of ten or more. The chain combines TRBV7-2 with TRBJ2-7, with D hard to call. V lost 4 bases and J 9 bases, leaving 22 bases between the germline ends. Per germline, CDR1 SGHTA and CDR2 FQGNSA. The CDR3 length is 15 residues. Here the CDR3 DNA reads TGTGCCAGCAGCTCCGACCCTTCAGAAGGTGGCGCGCAGTACTTC. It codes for CASSSDPSEGGAQYF.

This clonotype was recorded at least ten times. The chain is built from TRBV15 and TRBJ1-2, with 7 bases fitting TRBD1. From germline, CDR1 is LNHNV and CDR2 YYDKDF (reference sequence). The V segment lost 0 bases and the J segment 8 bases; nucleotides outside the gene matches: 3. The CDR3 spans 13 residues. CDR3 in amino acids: CATSRETGDGYTF. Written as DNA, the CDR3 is TGTGCCACCAGCAGAGAAACAGGGGACGGCTACACCTTC.

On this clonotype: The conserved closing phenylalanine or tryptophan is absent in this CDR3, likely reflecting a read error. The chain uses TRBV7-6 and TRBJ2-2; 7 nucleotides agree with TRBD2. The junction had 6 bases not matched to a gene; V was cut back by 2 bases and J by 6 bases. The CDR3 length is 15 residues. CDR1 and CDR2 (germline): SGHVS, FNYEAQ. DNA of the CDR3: TGTGCCAGCAGCTTAAGACTAGCAGCTGCCGGGGAGCTGTTTGTT. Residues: CASSLRLAAAGELFV.

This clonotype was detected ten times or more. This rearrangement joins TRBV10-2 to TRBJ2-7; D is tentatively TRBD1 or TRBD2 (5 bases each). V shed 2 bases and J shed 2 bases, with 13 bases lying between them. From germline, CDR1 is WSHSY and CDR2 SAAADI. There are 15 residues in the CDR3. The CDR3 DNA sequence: TGCGCCAGCAGTGAGACGGGACGATCCCCCTACGAGCAGTACTTC. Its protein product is CASSETGRSPYEQYF.

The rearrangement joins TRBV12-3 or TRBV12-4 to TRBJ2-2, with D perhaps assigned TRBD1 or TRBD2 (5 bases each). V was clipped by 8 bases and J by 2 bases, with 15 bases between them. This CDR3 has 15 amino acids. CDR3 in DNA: TGTGCCAGCTCCCCCCGAGGGGACAACACCGGGGAGCTGTTTTTT. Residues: CASSPRGDNTGELFF.